This T cell receptor (beta chain) was identified during a study of technical replicates of blood from a handful of donors. The protocol was immunoSEQ multiplex PCR, while the TCRdb copy is restricted to in-frame clones and leaves out a portion. The sample contains about 79,000 clones, more than 85% of which appear only once. Source material: T cells isolated from PBMCs. This sequence was found in a human donor in good health. Some clones in this sample may be carry-over from other donors' samples.

In DNA, the CDR3 is TGTGCCAGCAGCTTAGAGGGCCCGAATGAGCAGTTCTTC. It yields the protein CASSLEGPNEQFF. The chain carries TRBV11-3 and TRBJ2-1; no clear D gene. The CDR3 has 13 amino acids. Germline-derived CDR1 and CDR2 are SGHNT and YENEEA. V shed 0 bases and J shed 7 bases, with 7 bases lying between them.